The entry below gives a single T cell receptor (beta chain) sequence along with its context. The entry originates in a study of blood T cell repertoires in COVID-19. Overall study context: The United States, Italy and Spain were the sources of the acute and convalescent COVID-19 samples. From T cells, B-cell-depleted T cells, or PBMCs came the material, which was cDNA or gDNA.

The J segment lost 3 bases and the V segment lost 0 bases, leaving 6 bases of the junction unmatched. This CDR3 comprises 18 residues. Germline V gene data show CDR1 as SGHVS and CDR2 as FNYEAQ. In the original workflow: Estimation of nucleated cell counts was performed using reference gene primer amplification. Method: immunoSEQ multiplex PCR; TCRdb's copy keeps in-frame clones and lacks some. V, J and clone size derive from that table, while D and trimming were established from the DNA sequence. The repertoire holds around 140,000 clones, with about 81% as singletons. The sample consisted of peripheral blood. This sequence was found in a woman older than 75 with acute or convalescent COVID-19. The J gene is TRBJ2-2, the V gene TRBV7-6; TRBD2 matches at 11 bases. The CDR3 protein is CASSLALAGGPYTGELFF. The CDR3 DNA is TGTGCCAGCAGCTTAGCATTAGCGGGAGGGCCTTACACCGGGGAGCTGTTTTTT.